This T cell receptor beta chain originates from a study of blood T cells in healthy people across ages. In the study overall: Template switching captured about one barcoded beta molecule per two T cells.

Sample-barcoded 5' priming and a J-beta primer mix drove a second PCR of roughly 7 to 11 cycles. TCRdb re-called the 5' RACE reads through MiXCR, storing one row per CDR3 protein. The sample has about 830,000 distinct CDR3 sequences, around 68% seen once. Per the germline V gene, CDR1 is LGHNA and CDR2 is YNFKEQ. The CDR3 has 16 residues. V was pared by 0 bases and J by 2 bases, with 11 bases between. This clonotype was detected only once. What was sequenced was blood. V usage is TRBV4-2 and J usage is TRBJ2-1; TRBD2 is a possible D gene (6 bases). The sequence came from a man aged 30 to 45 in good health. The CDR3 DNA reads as TGTGCCAGCAGCCAAGAGGCTAGCGTTCCCTACAATGAGCAGTTCTTC. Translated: CASSQEASVPYNEQFF.